The text below deals with one TCR beta chain. The antigen is undetermined. This CDR3 contains 14 residues. With V trimmed by 5 bases and J by 4 bases, 6 bases remained unmatched. Germline CDR1 and CDR2: SGHNT and YYREEE (reference sequence). The data belong to a study of cytomegalovirus exposure and HLA in healthy donors. Study outcomes and limitations: Among immune exposure information, only CMV serostatus was available. Rarity marked most TCR sequences, yet some public TCRs occurred in many donors. Reports credit the classifier with highly specific, highly sensitive diagnosis of cytomegalovirus status.

In the PCR, 60 Vbeta and 13 Jbeta primers were used. Generated by immunoSEQ multiplex PCR, the TCRdb table keeps only in-frame clones and is missing some. The table includes 150,000 to 200,000 clones, around 68% detected once. The gene calls are TRBV5-4 and TRBJ1-1; 9 bases map to TRBD1. The TCR originated in a woman aged 35 to 49 in good health and CMV-seropositive. The sequencing input was PBMCs. This CDR3 is CASSFDRGSTEAFF. DNA for the CDR3: TGTGCCAGCAGTTTTGACAGGGGGAGCACTGAAGCTTTCTTT. The complete variable domain, with remaining parts taken from reference TRBV5-4 and TRBJ1-1, reads ETGVTQSPTHLIKTRGQQVTLRCSSQSGHNTVSWYQQALGQGPQFIFQYYREEENGRGNFPPRFSGLQFPNYSSELNVNALELDDSALYLCASSFDRGSTEAFFGQGTRLTVV.